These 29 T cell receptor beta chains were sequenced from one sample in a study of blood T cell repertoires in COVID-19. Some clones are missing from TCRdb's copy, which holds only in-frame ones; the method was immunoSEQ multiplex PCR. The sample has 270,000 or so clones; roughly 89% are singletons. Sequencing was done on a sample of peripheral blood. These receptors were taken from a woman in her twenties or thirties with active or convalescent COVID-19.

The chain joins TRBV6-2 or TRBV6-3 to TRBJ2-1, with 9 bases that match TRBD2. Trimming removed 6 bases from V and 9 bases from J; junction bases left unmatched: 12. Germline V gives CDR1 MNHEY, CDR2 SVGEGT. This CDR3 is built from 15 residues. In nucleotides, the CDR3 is TGTGCCAGCAGCGTGTCTGCGGGGGGGCGGGCTGAGCAGTTCTTC. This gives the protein CASSVSAGGRAEQFF.

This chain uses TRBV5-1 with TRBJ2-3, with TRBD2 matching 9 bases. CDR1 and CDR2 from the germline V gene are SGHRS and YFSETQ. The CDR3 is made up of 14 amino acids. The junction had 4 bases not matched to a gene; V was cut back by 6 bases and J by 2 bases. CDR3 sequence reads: CASTGGGATDTQYF. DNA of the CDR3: TGCGCCAGCACGGGCGGGGGGGCCACAGATACGCAGTATTTT. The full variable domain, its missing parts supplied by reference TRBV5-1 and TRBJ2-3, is KAGVTQTPRYLIKTRGQQVTLSCSPISGHRSVSWYQQTPGQGLQFLFEYFSETQRNKGNFPGRFSGRQFSNSRSEMNVSTLELGDSALYLCASTGGGATDTQYFGPGTRLTVL.

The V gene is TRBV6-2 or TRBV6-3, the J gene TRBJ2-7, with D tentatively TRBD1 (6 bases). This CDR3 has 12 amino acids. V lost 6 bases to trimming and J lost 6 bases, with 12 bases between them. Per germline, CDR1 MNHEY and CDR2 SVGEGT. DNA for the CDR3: TGTGCCAGCAGCAACAGGGTGTCCGAGCAGTACTTC. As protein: CASSNRVSEQYF.

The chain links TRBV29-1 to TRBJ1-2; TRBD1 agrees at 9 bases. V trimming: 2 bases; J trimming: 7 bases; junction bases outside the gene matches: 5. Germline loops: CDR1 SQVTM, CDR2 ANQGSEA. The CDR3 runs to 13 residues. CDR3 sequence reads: CSVEWDRVIGYTF. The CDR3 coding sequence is TGCAGCGTTGAATGGGACAGGGTTATTGGCTACACCTTC.

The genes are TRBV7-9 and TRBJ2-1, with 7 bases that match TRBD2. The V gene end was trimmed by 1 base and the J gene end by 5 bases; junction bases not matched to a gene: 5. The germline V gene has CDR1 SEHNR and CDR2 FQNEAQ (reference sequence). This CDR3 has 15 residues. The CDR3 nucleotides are TGTGCCAGCAGCTTAGGGTCAGGGACTAACAATGAGCAGTTCTTC. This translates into CASSLGSGTNNEQFF. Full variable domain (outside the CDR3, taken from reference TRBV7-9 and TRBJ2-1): DTGVSQNPRHKITKRGQNVTFRCDPISEHNRLYWYRQTLGQGPEFLTYFQNEAQLEKSRLLSDRFSAERPKGSFSTLEIQRTEQGDSAMYLCASSLGSGTNNEQFFGPGTRLTVL.

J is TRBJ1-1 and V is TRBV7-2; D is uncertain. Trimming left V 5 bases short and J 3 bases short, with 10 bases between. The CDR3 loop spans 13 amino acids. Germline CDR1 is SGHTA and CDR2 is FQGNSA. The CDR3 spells CASSLRLDTEAFF. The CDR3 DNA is TGTGCCAGCAGCCTCCGACTTGACACTGAAGCTTTCTTT.

This chain's CDR3 is CASRLGGAGTDTQYF. CDR3 sequence (DNA): TGTGCCAGCAGGTTGGGGGGGGCGGGCACAGATACGCAGTATTTT. V is TRBV27 and J is TRBJ2-3; the D gene is possibly TRBD2 (7 bases). Per the germline V gene, CDR1 is MNHEY and CDR2 is SMNVEV (reference sequence). Trimming took 6 bases from V and 1 from J, leaving 14 bases between them. The CDR3 consists of 15 residues.

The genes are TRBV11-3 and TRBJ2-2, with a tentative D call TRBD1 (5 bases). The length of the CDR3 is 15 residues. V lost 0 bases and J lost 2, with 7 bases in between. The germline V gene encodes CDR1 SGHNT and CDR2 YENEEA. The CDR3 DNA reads TGTGCCAGCAGCTTAGATGGACAAAACACCGGGGAGCTGTTTTTT. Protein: CASSLDGQNTGELFF.

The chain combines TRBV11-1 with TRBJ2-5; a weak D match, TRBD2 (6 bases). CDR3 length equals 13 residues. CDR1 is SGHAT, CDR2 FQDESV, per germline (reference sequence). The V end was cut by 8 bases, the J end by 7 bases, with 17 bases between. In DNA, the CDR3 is TGTGCCAGCGCCCCTGGGCAGGGAGGGACCCAGTACTTC. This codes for CASAPGQGGTQYF.

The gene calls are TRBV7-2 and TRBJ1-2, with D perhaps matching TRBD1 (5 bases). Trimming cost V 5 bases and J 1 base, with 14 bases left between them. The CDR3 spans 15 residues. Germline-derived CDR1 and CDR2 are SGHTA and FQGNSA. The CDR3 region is CASSINRQFNYGYTF. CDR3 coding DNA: TGTGCCAGCAGCATCAACAGGCAATTTAACTATGGCTACACCTTC.

CDR3 sequence: CAISESGGPGYGYTF. CDR3 coding DNA: TGTGCCATCAGTGAGTCGGGGGGGCCTGGCTATGGCTACACCTTC. The chain recombines TRBV10-3 with TRBJ1-2, with D perhaps TRBD1 (6 bases). Per the germline V gene, CDR1 is ENHRY and CDR2 is SYGVKD. Deletions cut 0 bases from V and 4 bases from J, with 12 bases between. The CDR3 has 15 amino acids.

In DNA form, the CDR3 reads TGTGCCAGCAGGCTGGGACAGGGGAGCAATTCACCCCTCCACTTT. The encoded protein is CASRLGQGSNSPLHF. This chain links TRBV6-1 with TRBJ1-6, with 10 bases aligning to TRBD1. CDR1 and CDR2 from the germline V gene are MNHNS and SASEGT. Trimming at V came to 6 bases and at J to 7 bases, leaving 6 bases not matched to a gene. The CDR3 totals 15 residues.

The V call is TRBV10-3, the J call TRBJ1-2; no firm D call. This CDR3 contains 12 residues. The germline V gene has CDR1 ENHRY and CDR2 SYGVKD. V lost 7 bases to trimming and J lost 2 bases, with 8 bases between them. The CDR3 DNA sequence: TGTGCCATCATGTCCGGGAACTATGGCTACACCTTC. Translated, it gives CAIMSGNYGYTF.

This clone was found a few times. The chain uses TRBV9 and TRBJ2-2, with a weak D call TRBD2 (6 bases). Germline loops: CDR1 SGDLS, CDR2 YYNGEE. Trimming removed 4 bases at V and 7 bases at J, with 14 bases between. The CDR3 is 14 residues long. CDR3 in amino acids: CASSSGGGVGELFF. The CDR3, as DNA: TGTGCCAGCAGCTCCGGGGGTGGGGTCGGGGAGCTGTTTTTT.

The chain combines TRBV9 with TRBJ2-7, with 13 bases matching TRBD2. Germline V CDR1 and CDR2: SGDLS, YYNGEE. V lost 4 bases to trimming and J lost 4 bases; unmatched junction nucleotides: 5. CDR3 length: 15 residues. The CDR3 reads CASSPTSGGAYEQYF. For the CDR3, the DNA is TGTGCCAGCAGCCCCACTAGCGGGGGGGCGTACGAGCAGTACTTC.

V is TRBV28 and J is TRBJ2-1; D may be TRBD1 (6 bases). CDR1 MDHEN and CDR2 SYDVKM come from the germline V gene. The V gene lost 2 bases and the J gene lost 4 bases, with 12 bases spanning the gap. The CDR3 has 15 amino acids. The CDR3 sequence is CASSLLGQTYNEQFF. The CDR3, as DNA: TGTGCCAGCAGTTTACTAGGACAGACATACAATGAGCAGTTCTTC.

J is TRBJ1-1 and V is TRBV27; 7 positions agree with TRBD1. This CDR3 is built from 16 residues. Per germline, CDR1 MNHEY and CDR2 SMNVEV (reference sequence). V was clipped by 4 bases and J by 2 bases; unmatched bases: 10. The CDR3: CASSSRNPGGNTEAFF. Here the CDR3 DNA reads TGTGCCAGCAGTTCCAGGAATCCAGGGGGAAACACTGAAGCTTTCTTT.

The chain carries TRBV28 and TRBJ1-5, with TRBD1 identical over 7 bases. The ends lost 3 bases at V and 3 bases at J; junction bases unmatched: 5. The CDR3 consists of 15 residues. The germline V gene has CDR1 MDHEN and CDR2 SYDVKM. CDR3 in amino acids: CASSFSTGFNQPQHF. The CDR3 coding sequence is TGTGCCAGCAGTTTCTCGACAGGGTTCAATCAGCCCCAGCATTTT.

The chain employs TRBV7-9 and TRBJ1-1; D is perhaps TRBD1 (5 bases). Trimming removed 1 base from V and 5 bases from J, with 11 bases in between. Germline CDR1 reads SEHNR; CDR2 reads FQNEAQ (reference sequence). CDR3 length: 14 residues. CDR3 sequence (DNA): TGTGCCAGCAGCTTAGGCAGGGCAGAGACTGAAGCTTTCTTT. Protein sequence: CASSLGRAETEAFF. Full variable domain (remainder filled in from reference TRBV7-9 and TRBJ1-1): DTGVSQNPRHKITKRGQNVTFRCDPISEHNRLYWYRQTLGQGPEFLTYFQNEAQLEKSRLLSDRFSAERPKGSFSTLEIQRTEQGDSAMYLCASSLGRAETEAFFGQGTRLTVV.

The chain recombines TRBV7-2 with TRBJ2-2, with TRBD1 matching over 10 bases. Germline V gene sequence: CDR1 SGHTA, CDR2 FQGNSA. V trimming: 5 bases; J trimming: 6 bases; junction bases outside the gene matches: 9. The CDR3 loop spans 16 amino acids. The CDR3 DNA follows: TGTGCCAGCAGCCCACGGGACAGGGGAGAACCCGGGGAGCTGTTTTTT. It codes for CASSPRDRGEPGELFF.

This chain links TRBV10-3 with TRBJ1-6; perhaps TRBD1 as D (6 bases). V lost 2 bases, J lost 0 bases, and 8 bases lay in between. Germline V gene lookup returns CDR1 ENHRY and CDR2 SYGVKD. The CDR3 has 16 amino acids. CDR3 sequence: CAISEGQPSYNSPLHF. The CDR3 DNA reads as TGTGCCATCAGTGAGGGACAGCCCTCCTATAATTCACCCCTCCACTTT.

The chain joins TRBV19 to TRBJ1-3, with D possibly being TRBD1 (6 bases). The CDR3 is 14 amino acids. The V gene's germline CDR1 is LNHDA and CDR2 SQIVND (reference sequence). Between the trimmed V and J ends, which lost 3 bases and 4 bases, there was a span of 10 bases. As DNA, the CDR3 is TGTGCCAGTAGTATCGGGGGGCTCGGAAACACCATATATTTT. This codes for CASSIGGLGNTIYF. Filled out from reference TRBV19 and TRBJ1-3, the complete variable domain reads DGGITQSPKYLFRKEGQNVTLSCEQNLNHDAMYWYRQDPGQGLRLIYYSQIVNDFQKGDIAEGYSVSREKKESFPLTVTSAQKNPTAFYLCASSIGGLGNTIYFGEGSWLTVV.

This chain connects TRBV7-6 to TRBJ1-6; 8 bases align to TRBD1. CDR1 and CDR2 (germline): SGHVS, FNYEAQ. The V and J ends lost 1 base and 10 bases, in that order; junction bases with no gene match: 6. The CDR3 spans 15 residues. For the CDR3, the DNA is TGTGCCAGCAGCTTAGGGACAGGGAGAGGCTCACCCCTCCACTTT. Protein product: CASSLGTGRGSPLHF.

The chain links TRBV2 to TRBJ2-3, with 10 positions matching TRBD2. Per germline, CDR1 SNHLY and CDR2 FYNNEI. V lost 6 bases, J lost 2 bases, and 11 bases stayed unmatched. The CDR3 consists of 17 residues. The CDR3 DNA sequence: TGTGCCAGCAGGCCGGGAAGTAGCGGGGGGTACACAGATACGCAGTATTTT. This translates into CASRPGSSGGYTDTQYF.

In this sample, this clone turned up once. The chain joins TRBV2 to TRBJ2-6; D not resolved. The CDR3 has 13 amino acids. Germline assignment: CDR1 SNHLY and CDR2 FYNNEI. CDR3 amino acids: CVLGVGGANVLTF. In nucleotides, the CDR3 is TGTGTTCTGGGCGTTGGAGGGGCCAACGTCCTGACTTTC.

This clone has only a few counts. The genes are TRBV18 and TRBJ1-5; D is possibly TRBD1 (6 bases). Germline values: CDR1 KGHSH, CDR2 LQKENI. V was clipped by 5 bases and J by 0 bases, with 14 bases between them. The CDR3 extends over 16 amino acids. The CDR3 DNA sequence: TGTGCCAGCTCATCGGACAGACCAACTAGCAATCAGCCCCAGCATTTT. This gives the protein CASSSDRPTSNQPQHF.

The CDR3 region is CASKDTGAYGYTF. The DNA for the CDR3 is TGTGCCAGCAAAGACACAGGGGCCTATGGCTACACCTTC. This sequence joins TRBV2 and TRBJ1-2; 7 nucleotides match TRBD1. V lost 7 bases, J lost 4 bases, and 6 bases stayed unmatched. The CDR3 length is 13 residues. Germline CDR1 SNHLY, CDR2 FYNNEI.

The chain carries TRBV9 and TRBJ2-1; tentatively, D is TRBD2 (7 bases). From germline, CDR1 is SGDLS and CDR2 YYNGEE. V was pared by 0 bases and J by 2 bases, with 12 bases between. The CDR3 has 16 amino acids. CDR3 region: CASSVGRGGPYNEQFF. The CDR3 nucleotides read TGTGCCAGCAGCGTAGGGAGGGGGGGGCCCTACAATGAGCAGTTCTTC.

DNA of the CDR3: TGCAGCTCAACGACAGGGCGGGGTGGCTACACCTTC. Encoded protein: CSSTTGRGGYTF. The V gene is TRBV29-1, the J gene TRBJ1-2; 7 bases are shared with TRBD1. The germline CDR1 and CDR2 sequences are SQVTM and ANQGSEA. V dropped 8 bases and J dropped 7; count of bases not matched to a gene: 10. The CDR3 covers 12 residues.